This T cell receptor beta chain was identified in a study of molecular identifiers for immune sequencing clone quantification. Study details: Naive CD8 cell RNA, from approximately 20,000 or 100,000 cells, was split five ways in replicates, with four sequenced.

In preparing bulk TCR libraries, previously described methods and listed TCR primers were used. TCRdb re-called the PCR reads through MiXCR, storing one row per CDR3 protein. The table records some 97,000 distinct CDR3 sequences, roughly a quarter of them present only once. As to this clonotype: Its antigen is not identified.

Study conclusions and caveats: More than 99% of effector molecules, versus under 1% of naive-cell molecules, belonged to clones above 20 RNA copies. Spiked Jurkat TCR RNA equivalent to one cell was reportedly detectable in approximately 970,000 naive cells.

This CDR3 comprises 12 residues. V lost 0 bases, J lost 8 bases, and 8 bases lay in between. The germline V gene encodes CDR1 SQVTM and CDR2 ANQGSEA. This TCR was recovered from a human donor in good health. Some libraries in this study had Jurkat cell RNA spiked in. The chain employs TRBV29-1 and TRBJ2-1; unclear D gene. The sequencing input was naive CD8+ T cells from blood, with Jurkat cell RNA spiked in. Subset described: FACS-sorted CD8+CD4-CCR7+CD45RA+ naive T cells. DNA for the CDR3: TGCAGCGTTGAAGATCTTGGCGATGAGCAGTTCTTC. Translation gives CSVEDLGDEQFF.